A single sample gave rise to the 11 T cell receptor beta chains below, sequenced in a study of T cell responses to AZD1222 COVID-19 vaccine. Profiled with immunoSEQ multiplex PCR; TCRdb holds only in-frame clones, not every one. The table shows over 65,000 clones, with 88% occurring only once. This specimen consisted of peripheral blood, obtained 28 days after the second AZD1222 dose. The receptors shown here come from an adult who received the AZD1222 COVID-19 vaccine.

The chain links TRBV27 to TRBJ1-5; D is uncertain. The CDR3 spans 13 residues. Trimming removed 3 bases at V and 4 bases at J, with 7 bases between. In germline, CDR1 is MNHEY, CDR2 SMNVEV (reference sequence). CDR3 coding DNA: TGTGCCAGCAGTTTTTCCGGTAATCAGCCCCAGCATTTT. Protein product: CASSFSGNQPQHF.

The chain combines TRBV6-4 with TRBJ2-6, with 7 bases aligning to TRBD1. This CDR3 has 15 amino acids. The germline V gene encodes CDR1 MRHNA and CDR2 SNTAGT. V lost 6 bases to trimming and J lost 4 bases; unmatched junction nucleotides: 6. The CDR3 spells CASRFTGDGANVLTF. The CDR3 DNA reads TGTGCCAGCAGATTCACAGGGGACGGGGCCAACGTCCTGACTTTC.

The chain carries TRBV7-9 and TRBJ1-2; D unclear. Germline lookup yields CDR1 SEHNR and CDR2 FQNEAQ (reference sequence). There are 13 residues in the CDR3. Between the trimmed V and J ends, which lost 2 bases and 5 bases, there was a span of 9 bases. The CDR3 spells CASSLTQIYGYTF. Here the CDR3 DNA reads TGTGCCAGCAGCTTAACTCAGATTTATGGCTACACCTTC.

This clone was seen a few times. The chain links TRBV28 to TRBJ2-7, with D possibly TRBD2 on 6 matching bases. The CDR3 has 14 residues. Germline V gene lookup returns CDR1 MDHEN and CDR2 SYDVKM. The V end was cut by 2 bases, the J end by 5 bases, with 13 bases between. CDR3 residues: CASSLRRGANEQYF. The CDR3 nucleotides read TGTGCCAGCAGTTTAAGGCGGGGAGCGAACGAGCAGTACTTC. The whole variable domain, filled in from reference TRBV28 and TRBJ2-7, reads DVKVTQSSRYLVKRTGEKVFLECVQDMDHENMFWYRQDPGLGLRLIYFSYDVKMKEKGDIPEGYSVSREKKERFSLILESASTNQTSMYLCASSLRRGANEQYFGPGTRLTVT.

The genes are TRBV5-1 and TRBJ2-7, with D perhaps TRBD2 (5 bases). The CDR3 loop spans 15 amino acids. With 0 bases removed from V and 1 base from J, the gap between germline ends came to 11 bases. CDR1 and CDR2 (germline): SGHRS, YFSETQ. The CDR3 loop reads CASSLAGGQSYEQYF. The CDR3 region has the DNA TGCGCCAGCAGCTTGGCCGGAGGCCAGTCCTACGAGCAGTACTTC.

V usage is TRBV11-1 and J usage is TRBJ2-5; D is tentatively TRBD1 or TRBD2 (6 bases each). CDR1 and CDR2 (germline): SGHAT, FQDESV (reference sequence). Trimming took off 3 bases at V and 2 bases at J, with 16 bases between the two ends. The CDR3 consists of 16 residues. The CDR3 loop reads CASSLGWGAGQETQYF. The DNA of the CDR3 is TGTGCCAGCAGCTTGGGTTGGGGGGCTGGGCAAGAGACCCAGTACTTC.

This chain joins TRBV11-2 and TRBJ2-1, with 8 bases matching TRBD2. The CDR3 consists of 15 residues. The V and J ends lost 5 bases and 1 base, in that order; junction bases with no gene match: 4. Germline V gene sequence: CDR1 SGHAT, CDR2 FQNNGV. The CDR3 nucleotides are TGTGCCAGCAGCAGAACTAGCGGTTCCTACAATGAGCAGTTCTTC. Protein: CASSRTSGSYNEQFF.

The V gene is TRBV6-5, the J gene TRBJ1-3; D uncertain. In germline, CDR1 is MNHEY, CDR2 SVGAGI. The ends were cut back, 4 bases at V and 0 bases at J, with 13 bases in the middle. The CDR3 loop spans 16 amino acids. The DNA for the CDR3 is TGTGCCAGCAGTTTTTCTTCTGTCCTCTCTGGAAACACCATATATTTT. Translating it yields CASSFSSVLSGNTIYF.

In regard to this clone: This sample also contains other DNA sequences that code for the same CDR3. This chain links TRBV5-4 with TRBJ1-1, with D possibly TRBD1 on 6 matching bases. Germline V gene data show CDR1 as SGHNT and CDR2 as YYREEE (reference sequence). Trimming left V 1 base short and J 3 bases short, with 10 bases between. The CDR3 length is 14 residues. In DNA, the CDR3 is TGTGCCAGCAGCTTGTGGGGGGCTGACACTGAAGCTTTCTTT. Amino acid sequence: CASSLWGADTEAFF.

The rearrangement uses TRBV28 and TRBJ1-3, with 7 nucleotides matching TRBD1. The germline V gene encodes CDR1 MDHEN and CDR2 SYDVKM. After removal of 4 bases from V and 2 bases from J, the junction contained 11 bases not matched to a gene. This CDR3 region has 17 residues. Here the CDR3 reads CASSSGTEVSAGNTIYF. In DNA form, the CDR3 reads TGTGCCAGCAGTTCCGGGACAGAAGTGTCTGCTGGAAACACCATATATTTT. Supplemented by reference TRBV28 and TRBJ1-3, the full variable domain reads DVKVTQSSRYLVKRTGEKVFLECVQDMDHENMFWYRQDPGLGLRLIYFSYDVKMKEKGDIPEGYSVSREKKERFSLILESASTNQTSMYLCASSSGTEVSAGNTIYFGEGSWLTVV.

The rearrangement joins TRBV6-5 to TRBJ1-3, with D unclear. The germline gives CDR1 MNHEY, CDR2 SVGAGI. The CDR3 contains 15 residues. Trimming removed 7 bases from V and 0 bases from J, with 13 bases in between. The CDR3 DNA follows: TGTGCCAGCACCCGGGTTGGTCACTCTGGAAACACCATATATTTT. Encoded protein: CASTRVGHSGNTIYF.